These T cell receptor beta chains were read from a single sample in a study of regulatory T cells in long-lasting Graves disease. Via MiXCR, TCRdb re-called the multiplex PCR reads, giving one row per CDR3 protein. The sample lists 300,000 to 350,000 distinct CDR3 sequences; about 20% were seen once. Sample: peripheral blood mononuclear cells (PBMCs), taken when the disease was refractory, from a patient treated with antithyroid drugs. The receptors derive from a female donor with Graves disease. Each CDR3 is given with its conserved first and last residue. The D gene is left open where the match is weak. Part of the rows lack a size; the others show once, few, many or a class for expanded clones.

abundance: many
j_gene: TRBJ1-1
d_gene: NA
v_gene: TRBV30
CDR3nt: TGTGCCTTAAGTAACACTGAAGCTTTCTTT
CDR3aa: CALSNTEAFF

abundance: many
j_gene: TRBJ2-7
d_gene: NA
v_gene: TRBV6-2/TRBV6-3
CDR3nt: TGTGCCAGCAGTAATGCGATTGGTTACGAGCAGTACTTC
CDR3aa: CASSNAIGYEQYF

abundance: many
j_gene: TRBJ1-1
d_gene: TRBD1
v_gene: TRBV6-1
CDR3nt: TGTGCCAGCAACCCACAGGGGGATGACACTGAAGCTTTCTTT
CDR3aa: CASNPQGDDTEAFF

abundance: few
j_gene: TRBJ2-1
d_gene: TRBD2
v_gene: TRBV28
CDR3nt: TGTGCCAGCAGTGTAATCTTAGGACTAGCGGGGGCAAGCTCCTACAATGAGCAGTTCTTC
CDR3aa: CASSVILGLAGASSYNEQFF

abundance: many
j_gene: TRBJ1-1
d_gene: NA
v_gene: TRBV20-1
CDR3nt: TGCAGTGCTCCTAAGACGGGCACTGAAGCTTTCTTT
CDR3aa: CSAPKTGTEAFF

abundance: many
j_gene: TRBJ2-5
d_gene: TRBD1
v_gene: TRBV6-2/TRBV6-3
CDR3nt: TGTGCCAGCAACAGGGGGCGATTCGAGACCCAGTACTTC
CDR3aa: CASNRGRFETQYF

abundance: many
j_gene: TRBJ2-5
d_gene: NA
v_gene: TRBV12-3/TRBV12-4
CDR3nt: TGTGCCAGCAGTGTAAGCCTACAGGGTCAAGAGACCCAGTACTTC
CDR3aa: CASSVSLQGQETQYF

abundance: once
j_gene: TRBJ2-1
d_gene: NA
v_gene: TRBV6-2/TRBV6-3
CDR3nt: TGTGCCAGCAGCGCCCTATACAATGAGCAGTTCTTC
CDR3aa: CASSALYNEQFF

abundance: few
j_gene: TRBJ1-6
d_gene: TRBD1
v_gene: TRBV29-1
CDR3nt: TGCAGCGTTGGAACAGGGGCGGAGGGTTCACCCCTCCACTTT
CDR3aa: CSVGTGAEGSPLHF

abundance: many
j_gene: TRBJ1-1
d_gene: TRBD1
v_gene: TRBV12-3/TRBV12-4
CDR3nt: TGCGCCAGCAGGACAGGAGGTTTGAACACTGAAGCTTTCTTT
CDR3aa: CASRTGGLNTEAFF

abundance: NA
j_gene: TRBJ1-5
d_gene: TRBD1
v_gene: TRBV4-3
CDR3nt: TGCGCCAGCAGCCTCACTACCCGGGGGACAGCCCCGTATCAGCCCCAGCATTTT
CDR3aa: CASSLTTRGTAPYQPQHF

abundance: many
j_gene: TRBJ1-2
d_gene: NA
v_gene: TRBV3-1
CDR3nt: TGTGCCAGCAGCCAAGAGGTGGGGAGTAGCACCTTC
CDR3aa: CASSQEVGSSTF

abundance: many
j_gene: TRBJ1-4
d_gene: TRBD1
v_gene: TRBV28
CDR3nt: TGTGCCAGCAGTTTAGGGACAGGGATTTCAACTAATGAAAAACTGTTTTTT
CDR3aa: CASSLGTGISTNEKLFF

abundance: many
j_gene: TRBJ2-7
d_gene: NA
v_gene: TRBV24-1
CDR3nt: TGTGCCACCAGTGGTACCGCGGGCTCCTACGAGCAGTACTTC
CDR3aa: CATSGTAGSYEQYF

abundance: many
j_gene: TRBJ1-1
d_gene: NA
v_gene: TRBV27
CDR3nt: TGTGCCAGCAGTTATCGGGAAACCACTGAAGCTTTCTTT
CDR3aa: CASSYRETTEAFF

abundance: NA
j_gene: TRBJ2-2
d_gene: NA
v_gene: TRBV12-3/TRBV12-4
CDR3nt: TGTGCCAGCAGTTTAATGGGGGGCGGCACCGGGGAGCTGTTTTTT
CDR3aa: CASSLMGGGTGELFF

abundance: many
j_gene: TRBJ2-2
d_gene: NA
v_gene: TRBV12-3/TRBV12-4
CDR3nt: TGTGCCAGCAGTTGGGGAACTTCGAACACCGGGGAGCTGTTTTTT
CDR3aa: CASSWGTSNTGELFF

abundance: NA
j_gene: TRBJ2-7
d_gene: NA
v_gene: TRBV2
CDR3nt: TGTGCCAGTTCCCTATTGACGTACGAGCAGTACTTC
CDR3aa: CASSLLTYEQYF

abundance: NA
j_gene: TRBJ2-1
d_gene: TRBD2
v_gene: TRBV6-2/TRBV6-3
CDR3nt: TGTGCCAGCAGTGCAACTAGCGGGGGATACAATGAGCAGTTCTTC
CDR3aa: CASSATSGGYNEQFF

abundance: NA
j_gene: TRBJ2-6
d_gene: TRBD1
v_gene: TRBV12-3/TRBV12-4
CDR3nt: TGTGCCAGCAGTTTTTCAGGGGGCGCTGGGACCAACGTCCCGACTTTC
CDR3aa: CASSFSGGAGTNVPTF

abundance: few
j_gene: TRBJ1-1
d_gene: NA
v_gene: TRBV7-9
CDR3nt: TGTGCCAGCAGCATAACGGCCCTTAACGCTGAAGCTTTCTTT
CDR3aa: CASSITALNAEAFF

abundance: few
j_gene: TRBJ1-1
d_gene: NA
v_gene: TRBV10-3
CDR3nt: TGTGCCATCTGGGGGGGGATGAACACTGAAGCTTTCTTT
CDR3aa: CAIWGGMNTEAFF

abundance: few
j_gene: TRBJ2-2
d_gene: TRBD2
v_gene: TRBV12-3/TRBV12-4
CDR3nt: TGTGCCAGCAGTTTTGAGATAGCGGGGGGGCTAACCGGGGAGCTGTTTTTT
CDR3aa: CASSFEIAGGLTGELFF

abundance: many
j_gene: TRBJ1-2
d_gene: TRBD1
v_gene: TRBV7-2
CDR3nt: TGTGCCAGCAGCCCCGGGACAGGGGCGAATGGCTACACCTTC
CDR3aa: CASSPGTGANGYTF

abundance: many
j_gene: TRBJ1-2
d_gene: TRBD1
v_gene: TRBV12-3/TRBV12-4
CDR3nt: TGTGCCAGCAGTCGACAGGGTCTGAGCGGCTACACCTTC
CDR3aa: CASSRQGLSGYTF

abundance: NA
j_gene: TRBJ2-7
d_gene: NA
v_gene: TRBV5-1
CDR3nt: TGCGCCAGCAGCCCGTATACCTCACACGAGCAGTACTTC
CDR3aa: CASSPYTSHEQYF

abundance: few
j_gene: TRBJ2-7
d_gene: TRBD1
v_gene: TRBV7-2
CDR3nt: TGTGCCAGCAGCTTAGCAATGAGCGGACAGGGCTACGAGCAGTACTTC
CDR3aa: CASSLAMSGQGYEQYF

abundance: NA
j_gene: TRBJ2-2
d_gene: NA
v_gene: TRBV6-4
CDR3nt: TGTGCCAGCAGTTACTCGATGGCCGGGGAGCTGTTTTTT
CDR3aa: CASSYSMAGELFF

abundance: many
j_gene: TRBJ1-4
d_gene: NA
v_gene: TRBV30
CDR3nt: TGTGCCTTGCCAGGGAACGATAATGAAAAACTGTTTTTT
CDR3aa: CALPGNDNEKLFF

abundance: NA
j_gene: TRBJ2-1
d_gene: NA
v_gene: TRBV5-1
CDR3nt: TGCGCCAGCAGATACAGGGGCGGGAACAATGAGCAGTTCTTC
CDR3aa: CASRYRGGNNEQFF

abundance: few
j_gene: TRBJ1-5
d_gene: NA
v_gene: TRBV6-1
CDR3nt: TGTGCCAGCAGTGAATCGGCAGTTATAGCTCAGCCCCAGCATTTT
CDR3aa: CASSESAVIAQPQHF

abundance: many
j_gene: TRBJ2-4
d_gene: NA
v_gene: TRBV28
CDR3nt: TGTGCCAGCAGTCCCCTCAGGGACACCCGTATTCAGTACTTC
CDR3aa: CASSPLRDTRIQYF

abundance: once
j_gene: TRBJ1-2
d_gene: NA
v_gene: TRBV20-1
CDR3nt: TGCAGTGCACCCCTGGGGGACTATGGCTACACCTTC
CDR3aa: CSAPLGDYGYTF

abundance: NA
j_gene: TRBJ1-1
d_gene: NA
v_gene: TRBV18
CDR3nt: TGTGCCAGCTCACCTGGGCAGAAGAACACTGAAGCTTTCTTT
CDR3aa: CASSPGQKNTEAFF

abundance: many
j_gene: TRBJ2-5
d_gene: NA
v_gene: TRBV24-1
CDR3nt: TGTGCCACCAGTGACGCGAATCCAGGGGTTGCCGCCAGGGAGACCCAGTACTTC
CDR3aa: CATSDANPGVAARETQYF

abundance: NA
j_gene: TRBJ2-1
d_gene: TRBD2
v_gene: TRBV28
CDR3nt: TGTGCCAGCAGTTTCTGGGGGGGTAGCTCCTACAATGAGCAGTTCTTC
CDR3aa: CASSFWGGSSYNEQFF